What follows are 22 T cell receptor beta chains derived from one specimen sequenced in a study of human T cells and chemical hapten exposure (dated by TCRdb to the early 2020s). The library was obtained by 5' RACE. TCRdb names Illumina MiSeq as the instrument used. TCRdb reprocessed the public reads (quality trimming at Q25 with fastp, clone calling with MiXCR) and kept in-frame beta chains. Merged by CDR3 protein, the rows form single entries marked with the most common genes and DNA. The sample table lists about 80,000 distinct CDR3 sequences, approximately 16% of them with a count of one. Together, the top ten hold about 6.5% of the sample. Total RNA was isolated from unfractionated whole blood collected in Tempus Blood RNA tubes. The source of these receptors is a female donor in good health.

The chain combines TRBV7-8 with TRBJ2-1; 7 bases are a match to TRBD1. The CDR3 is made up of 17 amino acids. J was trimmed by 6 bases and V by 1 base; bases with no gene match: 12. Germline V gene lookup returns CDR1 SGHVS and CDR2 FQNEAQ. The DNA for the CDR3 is TGTGCCAGCAGCTTAGACTACAGGGGTATGGCCACCAATGAGCAGTTCTTC. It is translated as CASSLDYRGMATNEQFF.

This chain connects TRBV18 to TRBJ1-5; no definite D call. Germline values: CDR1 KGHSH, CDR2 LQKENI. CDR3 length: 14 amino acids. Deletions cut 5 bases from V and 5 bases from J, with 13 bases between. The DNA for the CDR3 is TGTGCCAGCTCATACTACGGCCCAGATCAGCCCCAGCATTTT. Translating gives CASSYYGPDQPQHF. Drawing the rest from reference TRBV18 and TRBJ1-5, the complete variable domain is NAGVMQNPRHLVRRRGQEARLRCSPMKGHSHVYWYRQLPEEGLKFMVYLQKENIIDESGMPKERFSAEFPKEGPSILRIQQVVRGDSAAYFCASSYYGPDQPQHFGDGTRLSIL.

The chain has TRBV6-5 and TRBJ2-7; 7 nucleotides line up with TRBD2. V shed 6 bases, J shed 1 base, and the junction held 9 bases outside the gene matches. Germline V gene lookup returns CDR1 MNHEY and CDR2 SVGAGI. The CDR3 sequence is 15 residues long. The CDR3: CASSSLAAGSYEQYF. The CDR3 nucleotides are TGTGCCAGCAGCTCCCTTGCAGCGGGGTCCTACGAGCAGTACTTC.

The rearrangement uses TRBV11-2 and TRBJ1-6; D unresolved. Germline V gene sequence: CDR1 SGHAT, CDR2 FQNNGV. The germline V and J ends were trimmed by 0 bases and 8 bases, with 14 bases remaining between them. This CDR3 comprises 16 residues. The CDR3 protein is CASSLENLGTHSPLHF. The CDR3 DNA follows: TGTGCCAGCAGCTTAGAAAATCTAGGCACACATTCACCCCTCCACTTT.

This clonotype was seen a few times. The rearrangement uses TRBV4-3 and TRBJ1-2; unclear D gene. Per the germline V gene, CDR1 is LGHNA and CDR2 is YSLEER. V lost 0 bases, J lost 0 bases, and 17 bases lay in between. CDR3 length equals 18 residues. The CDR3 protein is CASSQDLYGPLANYGYTF. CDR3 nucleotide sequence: TGCGCCAGCAGCCAAGATCTTTACGGGCCTTTAGCTAACTATGGCTACACCTTC.

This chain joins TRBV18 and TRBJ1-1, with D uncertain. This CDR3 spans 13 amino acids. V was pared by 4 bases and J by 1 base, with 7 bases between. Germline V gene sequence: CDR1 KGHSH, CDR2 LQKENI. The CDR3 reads CASSHDQNTEAFF. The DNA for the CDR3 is TGTGCCAGCTCACACGACCAGAACACTGAAGCTTTCTTT.

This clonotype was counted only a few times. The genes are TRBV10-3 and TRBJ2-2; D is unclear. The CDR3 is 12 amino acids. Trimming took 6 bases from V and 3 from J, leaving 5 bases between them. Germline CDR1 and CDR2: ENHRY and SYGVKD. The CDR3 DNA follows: TGTGCCATCAGGCCGGACACCGGGGAGCTGTTTTTT. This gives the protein CAIRPDTGELFF.

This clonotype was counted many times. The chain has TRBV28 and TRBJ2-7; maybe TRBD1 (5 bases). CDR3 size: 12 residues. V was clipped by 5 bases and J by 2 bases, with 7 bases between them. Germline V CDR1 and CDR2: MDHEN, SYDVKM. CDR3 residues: CASSPQAYEQYF. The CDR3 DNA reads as TGTGCCAGCAGTCCACAGGCCTACGAGCAGTACTTC.

The CDR3 loop is CASSPPPGYEQYF. CDR3 coding DNA: TGTGCCAGCAGCCCCCCCCCGGGCTACGAGCAGTACTTC. The chain recombines TRBV28 with TRBJ2-7; D is ambiguous. The V and J ends lost 6 bases and 3 bases respectively, with 12 bases between them. From germline, CDR1 is MDHEN and CDR2 SYDVKM. The CDR3 runs 13 residues.

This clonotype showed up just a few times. The CDR3, as DNA: TGTGCCAGCAGCCCGTATTGGGCGGCATGGGCCTACAATGAGCAGTTCTTC. It specifies CASSPYWAAWAYNEQFF. V is TRBV7-9 and J is TRBJ2-1; D is unclear. The CDR3 sequence is 17 residues long. Germline CDR1 and CDR2: SEHNR and FQNEAQ (reference sequence). V was pared by 5 bases and J by 2 bases, with 19 bases between.

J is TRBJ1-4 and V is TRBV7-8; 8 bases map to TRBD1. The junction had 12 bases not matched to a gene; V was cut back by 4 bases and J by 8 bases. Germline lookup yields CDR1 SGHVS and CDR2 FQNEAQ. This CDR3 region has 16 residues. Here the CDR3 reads CASSSRLGQGGEKLFF. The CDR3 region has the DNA TGTGCCAGCAGCTCGCGCCTCGGACAGGGTGGGGAAAAACTGTTTTTT.

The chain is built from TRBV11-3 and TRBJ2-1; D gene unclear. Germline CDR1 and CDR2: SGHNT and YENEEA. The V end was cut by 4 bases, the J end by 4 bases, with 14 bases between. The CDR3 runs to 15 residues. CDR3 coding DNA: TGTGCCAGCAGCTCAGGTCGGCCTCCATACAATGAGCAGTTCTTC. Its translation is CASSSGRPPYNEQFF.

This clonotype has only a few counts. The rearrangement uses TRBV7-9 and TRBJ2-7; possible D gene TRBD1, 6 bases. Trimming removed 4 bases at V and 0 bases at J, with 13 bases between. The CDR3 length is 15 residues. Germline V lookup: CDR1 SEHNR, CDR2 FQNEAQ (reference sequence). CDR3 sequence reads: CASSSGQSDSYEQYF. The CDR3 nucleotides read TGTGCCAGCAGCTCCGGACAGTCCGACTCCTACGAGCAGTACTTC.

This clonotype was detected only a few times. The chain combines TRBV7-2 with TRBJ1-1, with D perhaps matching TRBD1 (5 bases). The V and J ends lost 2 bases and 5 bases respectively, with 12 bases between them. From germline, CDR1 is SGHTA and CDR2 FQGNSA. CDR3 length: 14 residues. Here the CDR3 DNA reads TGTGCCAGCAGCTTATCCAGGGCAGGGACTGAAGCTTTCTTT. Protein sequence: CASSLSRAGTEAFF. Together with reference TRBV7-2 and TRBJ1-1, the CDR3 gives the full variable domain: GAGVSQSPSNKVTEKGKDVELRCDPISGHTALYWYRQSLGQGLEFLIYFQGNSAPDKSGLPSDRFSAERTGGSVSTLTIQRTQQEDSAVYLCASSLSRAGTEAFFGQGTRLTVV.

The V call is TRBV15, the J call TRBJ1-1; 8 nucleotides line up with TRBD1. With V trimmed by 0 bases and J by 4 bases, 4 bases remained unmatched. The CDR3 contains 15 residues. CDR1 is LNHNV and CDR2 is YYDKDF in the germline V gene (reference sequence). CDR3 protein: CATSREDRGGTEAFF. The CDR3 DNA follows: TGTGCCACCAGCAGAGAAGACAGGGGAGGCACTGAAGCTTTCTTT. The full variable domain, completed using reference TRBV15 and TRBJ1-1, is DAMVIQNPRYQVTQFGKPVTLSCSQTLNHNVMYWYQQKSSQAPKLLFHYYDKDFNNEADTPDNFQSRRPNTSFCFLDIRSPGLGDTAMYLCATSREDRGGTEAFFGQGTRLTVV.

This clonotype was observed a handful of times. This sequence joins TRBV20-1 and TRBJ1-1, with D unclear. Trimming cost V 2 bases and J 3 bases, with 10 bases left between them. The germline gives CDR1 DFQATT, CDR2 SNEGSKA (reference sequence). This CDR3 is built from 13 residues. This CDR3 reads CSARSNGHTEAFF. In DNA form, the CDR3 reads TGCAGTGCTAGAAGTAACGGGCACACTGAAGCTTTCTTT.

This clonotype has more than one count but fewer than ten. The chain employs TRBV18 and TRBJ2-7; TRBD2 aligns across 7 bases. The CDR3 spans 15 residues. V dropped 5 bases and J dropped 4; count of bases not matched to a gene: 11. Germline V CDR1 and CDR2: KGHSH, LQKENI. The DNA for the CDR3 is TGTGCCAGCTCAGCGTTGGGGGGGGATGAGTACGAGCAGTACTTC. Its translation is CASSALGGDEYEQYF. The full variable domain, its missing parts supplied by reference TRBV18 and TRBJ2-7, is NAGVMQNPRHLVRRRGQEARLRCSPMKGHSHVYWYRQLPEEGLKFMVYLQKENIIDESGMPKERFSAEFPKEGPSILRIQQVVRGDSAAYFCASSALGGDEYEQYFGPGTRLTVT.

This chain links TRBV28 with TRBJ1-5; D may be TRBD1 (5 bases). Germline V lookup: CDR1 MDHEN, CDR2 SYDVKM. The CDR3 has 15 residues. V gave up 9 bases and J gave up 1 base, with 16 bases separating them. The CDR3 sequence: CASYIRGVSNQPQHF. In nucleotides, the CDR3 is TGTGCCAGTTATATTAGGGGTGTAAGCAATCAGCCCCAGCATTTT.

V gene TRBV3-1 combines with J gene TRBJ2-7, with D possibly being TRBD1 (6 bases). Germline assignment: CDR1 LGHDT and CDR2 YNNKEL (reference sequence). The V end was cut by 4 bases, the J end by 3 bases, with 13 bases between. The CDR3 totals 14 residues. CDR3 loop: CASSPHRDIYEQYF. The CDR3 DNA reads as TGTGCCAGCAGCCCTCATCGGGACATCTACGAGCAGTACTTC.

CDR3 protein: CASSLQSRSGSEQYF. CDR3 DNA sequence: TGTGCCAGCAGCTTACAATCCCGGAGCGGGTCCGAGCAGTACTTC. The V call is TRBV11-2, the J call TRBJ2-7; maybe TRBD2 (6 bases). This CDR3 comprises 15 residues. V dropped 2 bases and J dropped 6 bases, with 17 bases sitting between them. Germline V CDR1 and CDR2: SGHAT, FQNNGV. Combining the CDR3 with reference TRBV11-2 and TRBJ2-7 gives the whole variable domain EAGVAQSPRYKIIEKRQSVAFWCNPISGHATLYWYQQILGQGPKLLIQFQNNGVVDDSQLPKDRFSAERLKGVDSTLKIQPAKLEDSAVYLCASSLQSRSGSEQYFGPGTRLTVT.

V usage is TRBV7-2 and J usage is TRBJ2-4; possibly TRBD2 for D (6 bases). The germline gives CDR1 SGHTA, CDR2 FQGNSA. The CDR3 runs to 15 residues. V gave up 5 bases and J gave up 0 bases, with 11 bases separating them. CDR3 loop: CASSKGGSAKNIQYF. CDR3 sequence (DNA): TGTGCCAGCAGCAAAGGAGGGTCAGCCAAAAACATTCAGTACTTC.

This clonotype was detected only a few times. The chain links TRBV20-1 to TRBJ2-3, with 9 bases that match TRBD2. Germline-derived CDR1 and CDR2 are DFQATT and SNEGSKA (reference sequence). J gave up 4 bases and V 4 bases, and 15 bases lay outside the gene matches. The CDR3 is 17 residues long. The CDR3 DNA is TGCAGTGCTACAATAACTCTAGCGGGGACGACCGCAGATACGCAGTATTTT. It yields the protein CSATITLAGTTADTQYF.